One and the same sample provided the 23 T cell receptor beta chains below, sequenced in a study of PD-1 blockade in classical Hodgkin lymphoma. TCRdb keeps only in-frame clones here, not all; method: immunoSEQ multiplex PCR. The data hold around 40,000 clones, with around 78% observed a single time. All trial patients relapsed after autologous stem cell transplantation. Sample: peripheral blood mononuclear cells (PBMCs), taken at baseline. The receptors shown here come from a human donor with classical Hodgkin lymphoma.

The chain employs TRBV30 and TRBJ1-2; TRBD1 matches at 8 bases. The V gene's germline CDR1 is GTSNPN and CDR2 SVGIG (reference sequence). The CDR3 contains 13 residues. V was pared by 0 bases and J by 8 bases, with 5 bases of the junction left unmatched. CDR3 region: CAWSVAGGGGYTF. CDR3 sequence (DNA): TGTGCCTGGAGTGTCGCAGGGGGCGGCGGCTACACCTTC. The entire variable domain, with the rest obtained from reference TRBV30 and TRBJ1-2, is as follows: SQTIHQWPATLVQPVGSPLSLECTVEGTSNPNLYWYRQAAGRGLQLLFYSVGIGQISSEVPQNLSASRPQDRQFILSSKKLLLSDSGFYLCAWSVAGGGGYTFGSGTRLTVV.

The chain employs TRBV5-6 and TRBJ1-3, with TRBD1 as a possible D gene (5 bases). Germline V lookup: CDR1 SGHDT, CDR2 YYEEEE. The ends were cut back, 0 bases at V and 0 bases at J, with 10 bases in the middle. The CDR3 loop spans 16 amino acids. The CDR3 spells CASSLGRTSSGNTIYF. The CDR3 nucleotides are TGTGCCAGCAGCTTGGGTCGGACATCCTCTGGAAACACCATATATTTT.

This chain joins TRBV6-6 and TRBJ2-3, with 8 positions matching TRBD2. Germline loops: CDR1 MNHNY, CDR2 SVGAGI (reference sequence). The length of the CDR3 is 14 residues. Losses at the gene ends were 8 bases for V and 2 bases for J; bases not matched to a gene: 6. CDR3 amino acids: CASALRGDTDTQYF. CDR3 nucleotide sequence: TGTGCCAGCGCCCTGCGGGGGGACACAGATACGCAGTATTTT.

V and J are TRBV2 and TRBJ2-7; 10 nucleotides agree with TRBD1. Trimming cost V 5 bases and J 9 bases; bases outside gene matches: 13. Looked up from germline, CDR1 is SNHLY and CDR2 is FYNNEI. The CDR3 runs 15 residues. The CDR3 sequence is CASSTLGQGSDPQYF. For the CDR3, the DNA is TGTGCCAGCAGTACACTGGGACAGGGGTCCGATCCGCAGTACTTC.

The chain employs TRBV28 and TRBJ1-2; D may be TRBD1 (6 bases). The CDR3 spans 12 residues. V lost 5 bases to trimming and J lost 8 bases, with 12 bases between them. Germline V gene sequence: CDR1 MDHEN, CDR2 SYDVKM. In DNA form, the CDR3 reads TGTGCCAGCAGTAATACAGGGTGGGGCTACACCTTC. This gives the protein CASSNTGWGYTF.

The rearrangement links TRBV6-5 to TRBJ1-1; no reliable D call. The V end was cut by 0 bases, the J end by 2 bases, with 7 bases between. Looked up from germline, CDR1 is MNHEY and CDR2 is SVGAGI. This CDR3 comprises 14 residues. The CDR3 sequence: CASSYSWENTEAFF. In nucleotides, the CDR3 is TGTGCCAGCAGTTACTCGTGGGAAAACACTGAAGCTTTCTTT.

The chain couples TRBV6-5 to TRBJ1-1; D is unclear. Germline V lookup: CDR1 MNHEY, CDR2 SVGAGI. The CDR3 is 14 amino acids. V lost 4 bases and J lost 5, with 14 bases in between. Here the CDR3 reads CASSSLPGTTEAFF. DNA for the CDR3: TGTGCCAGCAGTTCATTGCCCGGCACTACTGAAGCTTTCTTT.

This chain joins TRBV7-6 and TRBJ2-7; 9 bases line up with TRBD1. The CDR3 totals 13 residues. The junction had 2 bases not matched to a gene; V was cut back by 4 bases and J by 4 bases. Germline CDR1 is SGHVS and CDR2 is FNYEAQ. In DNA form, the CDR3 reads TGTGCCAGCAGCTCGGGGACAGGGTACGAGCAGTACTTC. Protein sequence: CASSSGTGYEQYF.

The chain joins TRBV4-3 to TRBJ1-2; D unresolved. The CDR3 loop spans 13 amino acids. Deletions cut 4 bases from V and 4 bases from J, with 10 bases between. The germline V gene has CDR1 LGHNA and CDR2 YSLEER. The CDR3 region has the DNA TGCGCCAGCAGCCGCGGAGACTCCTATGGCTACACCTTC. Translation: CASSRGDSYGYTF.

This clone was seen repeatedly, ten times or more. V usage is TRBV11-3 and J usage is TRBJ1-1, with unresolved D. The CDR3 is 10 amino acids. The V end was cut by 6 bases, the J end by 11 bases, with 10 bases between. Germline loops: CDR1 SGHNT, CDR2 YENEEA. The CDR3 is CASRFVMAFF. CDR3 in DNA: TGTGCCAGCAGATTTGTAATGGCTTTCTTT.

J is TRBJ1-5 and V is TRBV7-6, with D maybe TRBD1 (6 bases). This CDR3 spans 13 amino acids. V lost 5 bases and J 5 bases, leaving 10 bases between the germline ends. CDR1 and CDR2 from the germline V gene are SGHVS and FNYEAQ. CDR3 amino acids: CASSRNRDQPQHF. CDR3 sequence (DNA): TGTGCCAGCAGCCGAAACAGGGATCAGCCCCAGCATTTT.

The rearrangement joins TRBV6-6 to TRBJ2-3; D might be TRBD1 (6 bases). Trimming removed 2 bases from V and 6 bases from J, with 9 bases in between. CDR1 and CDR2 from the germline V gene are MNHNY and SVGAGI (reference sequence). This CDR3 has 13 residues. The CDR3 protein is CASSYVTGDTQYF. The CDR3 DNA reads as TGTGCCAGCAGTTACGTAACAGGGGATACGCAGTATTTT.

The CDR3 loop is CASSLERNRRSGHTEAFF. DNA for the CDR3: TGTGCCAGCAGCTTAGAAAGAAATCGCAGGTCGGGACACACTGAAGCTTTCTTT. The chain uses TRBV7-2 and TRBJ1-1; a weak D match, TRBD1 (5 bases). CDR3 length: 18 residues. Looked up from germline, CDR1 is SGHTA and CDR2 is FQGNSA. Trimming pared 1 base from V and 3 bases from J, leaving 21 bases between.

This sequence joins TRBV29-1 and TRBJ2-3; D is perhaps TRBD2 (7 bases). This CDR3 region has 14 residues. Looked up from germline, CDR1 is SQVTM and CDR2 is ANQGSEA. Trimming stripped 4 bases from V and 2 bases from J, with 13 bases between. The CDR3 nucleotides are TGCAGCGTTGTGGGGGGGCTTTTCACAGATACGCAGTATTTT. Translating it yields CSVVGGLFTDTQYF.

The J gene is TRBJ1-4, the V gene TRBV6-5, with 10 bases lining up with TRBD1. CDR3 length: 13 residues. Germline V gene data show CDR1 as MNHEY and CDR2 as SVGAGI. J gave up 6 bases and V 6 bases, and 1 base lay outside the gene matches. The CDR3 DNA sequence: TGTGCCAGCAGAGGGACAGGGGATGAAAAACTGTTTTTT. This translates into CASRGTGDEKLFF.

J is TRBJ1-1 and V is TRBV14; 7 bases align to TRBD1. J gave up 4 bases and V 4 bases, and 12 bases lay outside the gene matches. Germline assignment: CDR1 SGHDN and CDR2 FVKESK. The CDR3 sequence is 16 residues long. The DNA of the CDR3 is TGTGCCAGCAGCCCAGATAGGGGGCGCTGGGTCACTGAAGCTTTCTTT. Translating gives CASSPDRGRWVTEAFF.

The CDR3 loop reads CASSSQGGGTEAFF. The DNA for the CDR3 is TGCGCCAGCAGCTCTCAGGGTGGAGGCACTGAAGCTTTCTTT. This chain joins TRBV5-1 and TRBJ1-1; weak D call: TRBD1 (5 bases). Per germline, CDR1 SGHRS and CDR2 YFSETQ. The V and J ends lost 3 bases and 4 bases respectively, with 13 bases between them. This CDR3 comprises 14 residues.

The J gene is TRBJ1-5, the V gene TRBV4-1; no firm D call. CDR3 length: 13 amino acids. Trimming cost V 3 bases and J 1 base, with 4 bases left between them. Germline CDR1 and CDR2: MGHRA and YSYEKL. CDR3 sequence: CASSQISNQPQHF. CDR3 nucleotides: TGCGCCAGCAGCCAGATAAGCAATCAGCCCCAGCATTTT.

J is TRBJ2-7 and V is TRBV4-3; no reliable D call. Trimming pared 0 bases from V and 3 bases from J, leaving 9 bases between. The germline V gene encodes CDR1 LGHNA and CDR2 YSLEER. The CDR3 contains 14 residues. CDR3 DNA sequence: TGCGCCAGCAGCCAAGATCTCGGATTCTACGAGCAGTACTTC. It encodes CASSQDLGFYEQYF.

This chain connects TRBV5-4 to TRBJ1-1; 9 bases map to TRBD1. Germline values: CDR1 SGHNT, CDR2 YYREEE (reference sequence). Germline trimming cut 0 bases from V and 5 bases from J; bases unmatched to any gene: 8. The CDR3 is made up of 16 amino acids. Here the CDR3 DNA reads TGTGCCAGCAGCTTGGGGGGACAGGGAAGTTGGACTGAAGCTTTCTTT. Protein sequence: CASSLGGQGSWTEAFF.

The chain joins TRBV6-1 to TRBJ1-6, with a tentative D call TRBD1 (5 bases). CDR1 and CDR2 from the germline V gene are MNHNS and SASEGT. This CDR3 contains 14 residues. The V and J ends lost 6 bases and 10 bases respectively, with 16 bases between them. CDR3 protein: CASRAEVGTSPLHF. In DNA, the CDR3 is TGTGCCAGCAGAGCCGAGGTGGGGACCTCACCCCTCCACTTT.

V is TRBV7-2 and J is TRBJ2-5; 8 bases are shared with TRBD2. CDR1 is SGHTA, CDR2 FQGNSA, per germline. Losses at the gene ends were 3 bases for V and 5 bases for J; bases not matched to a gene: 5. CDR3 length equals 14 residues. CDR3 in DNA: TGTGCCAGCAGCTTGGCGGGGGGCGGTGAGACCCAGTACTTC. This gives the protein CASSLAGGGETQYF. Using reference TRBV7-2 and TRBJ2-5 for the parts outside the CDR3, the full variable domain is GAGVSQSPSNKVTEKGKDVELRCDPISGHTALYWYRQSLGQGLEFLIYFQGNSAPDKSGLPSDRFSAERTGGSVSTLTIQRTQQEDSAVYLCASSLAGGGETQYFGPGTRLLVL.

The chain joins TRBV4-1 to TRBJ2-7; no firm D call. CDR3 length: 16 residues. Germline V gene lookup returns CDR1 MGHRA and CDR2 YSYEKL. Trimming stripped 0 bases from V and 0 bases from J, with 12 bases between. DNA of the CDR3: TGCGCCAGCAGCCAAGAAAAGGGTTGGATCTCCTACGAGCAGTACTTC. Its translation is CASSQEKGWISYEQYF.